The present T cell receptor (beta chain) was sequenced within a study of blood T cell repertoires in COVID-19. Overall study: Nucleic acid was either cDNA or gDNA, and it came from T cells, B-cell-depleted T cells, or PBMCs.

Assay used: immunoSEQ multiplex PCR; TCRdb lists only in-frame clones, some missing. In the table there are 250,000 or so clones, less than 90% of which are singletons. The germline gives CDR1 LGHNA, CDR2 YNFKEQ. Unmatched junction bases numbered 7, after V lost 0 bases and J lost 4 bases. CDR3 size: 17 residues. The gene calls are TRBV4-2 and TRBJ2-3; the match to TRBD2 covers 10 bases. The TCR sequence derives from a woman between 40 and 50 years old who had recovered from COVID-19. Specimen: peripheral blood. CDR3 nucleotide sequence: TGTGCCAGCAGCCAAGATGAGGCTAGCGGGGGTTCAGATACGCAGTATTTT. Translating gives CASSQDEASGGSDTQYF.